This entry describes one T cell receptor (beta chain). This sample is drawn from a study of T cell changes during pregnancy in multiple sclerosis. Method: immunoSEQ multiplex PCR; TCRdb's copy keeps in-frame clones and lacks some. The sample carries about 120,000 clones, approximately 95% recorded once. CDR1 SGHRS and CDR2 YFSETQ come from the germline V gene. Trimming shortened V by 1 base and J by 2 bases, and 12 bases separated the two germline ends. CDR3 length: 15 amino acids. This chain links TRBV5-1 with TRBJ1-2; tentative D call: TRBD1 (6 bases). Sequences were derived from peripheral blood, sampled before pregnancy. The clonotype originates from a female donor with multiple sclerosis, enrolled in a pregnancy study. CDR3 DNA: TGCGCCAGCAGCTTGAAAGGGACACCCAACTATGGCTACACCTTC. Translating gives CASSLKGTPNYGYTF.